This TCR beta chain stems from a study of graft-versus-host responses after intestinal transplantation (dated by TCRdb to about 2021). Background for the entire study: The transplants that recipients got were multivisceral, liver-intestinal, or isolated intestinal. Anti-thymocyte globulin induction was given to all recipients, followed by maintenance tacrolimus and steroids for around three years. Graft-versus-host and host-versus-graft alloreactive T cell clones were tracked in the graft, circulation and bone marrow after intestinal transplantation using bulk TCR-beta CDR3 sequencing. Alloreactive clones were identified by sequencing pre-transplant mixed lymphocyte reaction products and comparing them with unstimulated pre-transplant donor and recipient T cells. A cohort of about two dozen intestinal transplant recipients, including one retransplant, was enrolled, and a few patients lacking pretransplant specimens were excluded. Donor T cell macrochimerism was defined as a peak of at least 4% donor T cells among recipient peripheral blood mononuclear cells. Samples from a few later patients were sequenced in-house on an Illumina MiSeq with MiXCR processing rather than by the commercial service.

What this sample's time point label stands for: cells obtained before transplantation from donor or recipient. CD3+CD4+ and CD3+CD8+ populations were FACS-sorted from unstimulated pre-transplant donor and recipient cells taken from spleen or lymph nodes. CDR3 length: 15 amino acids, cysteine to phenylalanine. The read is trimmed to its CDR3 DNA, 45 bases read in frame from base 1. After removal of 0 bases from V and 4 bases from J, the junction retains 4 bases not matched to a gene. As encoded in the germline V gene, CDR1 is SGDLS while CDR2 is YYNGEE. Libraries were prepared through the immunoSEQ multiplex PCR assay. For most patients, genomic DNA was isolated with the Qiagen DNeasy Blood and Tissue Kit and sent frozen to Adaptive Biotechnologies for TCR sequencing. For most patients, genomic DNA was subjected to high-throughput TCR-beta CDR3 sequencing by Adaptive Biotechnologies. The authors processed their data as follows. TCR sequencing data for roughly 20 patients were retrieved from Adaptive's ImmunoSEQ software; a few other patients were processed with MiXCR and VDJtools. To correct CD4 versus CD8 sorting errors, any sequence found in both subsets at a frequency ratio below 5:1 was removed. CDR3 nucleotide sequences shared between donor and recipient were removed because the origin of such sequences could not be assigned. At least 2-fold expansion over unstimulated cells and a minimum CFSE-low frequency of 0.002% (template counts) or 0.001% (read counts) were required for clones to be classified as alloreactive. Mappable clones were those detected in sequenced pre-transplant spleen, lymph node, or MLR CFSE-low populations of the donor or recipient. Cumulative frequency of alloreactive clones was calculated as a percentage of all sequences weighted by copy number. The table comes from immuneACCESS by way of TCRdb, which keeps in-frame sequences with V and J called. Part of the clones is missing from these tables; in studies checked, under half for an unresolved V gene and the rest for unknown reasons. V and J calls and clone size are given by that table; D and trimming were obtained from the DNA. The sample records approximately 82,000 clones, about 93% of which are singletons. Approximately 1.1% of the sample is held by the ten biggest clonotypes.

Broad study findings and their caveats: GvH clones were detected in recipient bone marrow, and some appeared earlier in ileal mucosa or blood, consistent with an intestinal mucosal origin. Early after transplant, peak levels of circulating GvH clones were found to be associated with declines in HvG clones. Conclusions were limited by the relatively low number and heterogeneity of intestinal transplant patients. Patients with donor T cell macrochimerism had high GvH to HvG T cell clonal ratios in their allografts.

In the case of this clone: Its antigen remains undetermined. Per-base qualities were not stored, and no clone one base away is much larger.

This chain joins TRBV9 to TRBJ2-1; 7 bases in between match TRBD2. The sample here was unstimulated CD8+ T cells sorted from spleen or lymph node cells, taken before transplant. The receptor was isolated from a human donor who was the organ donor for an intestinal transplant. The CDR3 in this case is CASSVALADYNEQFF. The nucleotides read TGTGCCAGCAGCGTAGCCCTAGCGGATTACAATGAGCAGTTCTTC.